This T cell receptor beta chain emerged from a study of blood T cell repertoires in COVID-19. Repertoires were generated with immunoSEQ multiplex PCR, while TCRdb's copy carries only in-frame clones and drops some. The data contain 220,000 or so clones, around 82% of them singletons. CDR3 size: 15 residues. V was trimmed by 2 bases and J by 4 bases, leaving 14 bases between them. Germline assignment: CDR1 KGHSH and CDR2 LQKENI. The sample holds one count of this clone. The specimen was peripheral blood. V and J are TRBV18 and TRBJ1-2; D possibly corresponds to TRBD1 (5 bases). The TCR was taken from an elderly woman with acute or convalescent COVID-19. The CDR3: CASSPEAGLAYGYTF. The CDR3 DNA sequence: TGTGCCAGCTCACCAGAGGCAGGGCTGGCCTATGGCTACACCTTC.